Following are 27 T cell receptor beta chains from one sample sequenced in a study of blood T cell repertoires in COVID-19. The data were produced by immunoSEQ multiplex PCR, yet TCRdb's version contains in-frame clones alone and is incomplete. The data show fewer than 130,000 clones, approximately 90% seen once. Specimen: peripheral blood. The source of these receptors is a woman in her 50s with acute or convalescent COVID-19.

This chain links TRBV7-8 with TRBJ1-3; D ambiguous. This CDR3 contains 14 residues. Germline CDR1 SGHVS, CDR2 FQNEAQ. The ends were cut back, 1 base at V and 4 bases at J, with 8 bases in the middle. This CDR3 is CASSLDSAGNTIYF. The CDR3 nucleotides are TGTGCCAGCAGCTTAGATAGCGCGGGAAACACCATATATTTT.

The chain combines TRBV6-5 with TRBJ1-6; D unresolved. This CDR3 region has 13 residues. Germline CDR1 and CDR2: MNHEY and SVGAGI. Trimming stripped 0 bases from V and 7 bases from J, with 4 bases between. The CDR3 region is CASSYSLNSPLHF. In DNA, the CDR3 is TGTGCCAGCAGTTACTCTTTAAATTCACCCCTCCACTTT.

This chain joins TRBV6-5 and TRBJ2-7, with 8 bases matching TRBD1. V gave up 8 bases and J gave up 7 bases; unmatched junction bases: 13. Germline assignment: CDR1 MNHEY and CDR2 SVGAGI. The CDR3 runs 14 residues. In DNA form, the CDR3 reads TGTGCCAGCGCGGCGAGGACAGGGCCTAATGAGCAGTACTTC. It specifies CASAARTGPNEQYF.

The chain joins TRBV6-5 to TRBJ1-4; 7 bases agree with TRBD1. CDR1 and CDR2 (germline): MNHEY, SVGAGI. CDR3 length: 15 amino acids. After removal of 6 bases from V and 5 bases from J, the junction contained 9 bases not matched to a gene. CDR3 bases: TGTGCCAGCAGGATGGGAGGAGGGGGCAATGAAAAACTGTTTTTT. Residues: CASRMGGGGNEKLFF.

V is TRBV30 and J is TRBJ2-1, with TRBD1 as a possible D gene (6 bases). The CDR3 is made up of 14 amino acids. V lost 4 bases and J 4 bases, leaving 14 bases between the germline ends. Germline CDR1 and CDR2: GTSNPN and SVGIG (reference sequence). In DNA form, the CDR3 reads TGTGCCTGGACGGCCGGACAGTTTTACAATGAGCAGTTCTTC. Amino acid sequence: CAWTAGQFYNEQFF.

The gene calls are TRBV27 and TRBJ2-3, with a weak D call TRBD2 (6 bases). V was cut by 1 base and J by 2 bases, with 19 bases left in between. This CDR3 has 18 residues. Germline-derived CDR1 and CDR2 are MNHEY and SMNVEV (reference sequence). CDR3 loop: CASSLLSLASSLTDTQYF. Here the CDR3 DNA reads TGTGCCAGCAGTTTATTATCTCTAGCGAGTTCACTCACAGATACGCAGTATTTT.

The chain links TRBV24-1 to TRBJ1-4; no definite D call. The CDR3 extends over 15 amino acids. Germline CDR1 and CDR2: KGHDR and SFDVKD. V was pared by 4 bases and J by 0 bases, with 8 bases between. The CDR3 sequence: CATSEPGTTNEKLFF. The CDR3 DNA reads as TGTGCCACCAGTGAGCCCGGTACAACTAATGAAAAACTGTTTTTT.

This clone was counted once. This chain joins TRBV7-2 and TRBJ1-4, with 8 bases that match TRBD1. The germline V gene encodes CDR1 SGHTA and CDR2 FQGNSA. This CDR3 has 15 residues. V dropped 5 bases and J dropped 3; count of bases not matched to a gene: 5. The CDR3 sequence: CASSPGGQANEKLFF. The CDR3 bases are TGTGCCAGCAGCCCAGGGGGACAGGCTAATGAAAAACTGTTTTTT. The full variable domain, in which reference TRBV7-2 and TRBJ1-4 provide the parts outside the CDR3, is GAGVSQSPSNKVTEKGKDVELRCDPISGHTALYWYRQSLGQGLEFLIYFQGNSAPDKSGLPSDRFSAERTGGSVSTLTIQRTQQEDSAVYLCASSPGGQANEKLFFGSGTQLSVL.

This chain connects TRBV6-2 or TRBV6-3 to TRBJ2-7; D may be TRBD2 (7 bases). Germline assignment: CDR1 MNHEY and CDR2 SVGEGT. Trimming took off 4 bases at V and 6 bases at J, with 25 bases between the two ends. This CDR3 has 17 residues. The DNA for the CDR3 is TGTGCCAGCAGTTTCACAGGGTTTCGGGGGAGGGCTAGCGAGCAGTACTTC. Amino acids: CASSFTGFRGRASEQYF.

This chain's CDR3 is CASSLLRELGEQYF. The CDR3 nucleotides are TGTGCCAGCAGCTTGTTGCGGGAGTTGGGGGAGCAGTACTTC. The V and J genes are TRBV5-5 and TRBJ2-7; the match to TRBD2 covers 7 bases. V was pared by 1 base and J by 7 bases, with 8 bases of the junction left unmatched. The CDR3 runs to 14 residues. Germline loops: CDR1 SGHKS, CDR2 YYEKEE (reference sequence).

The chain joins TRBV7-6 to TRBJ2-7; 7 bases agree with TRBD2. Losses at the gene ends were 4 bases for V and 2 bases for J; bases not matched to a gene: 11. Germline-derived CDR1 and CDR2 are SGHVS and FNYEAQ. The CDR3 loop spans 16 amino acids. This CDR3 is CASSSSGGRGAYEQYF. The CDR3 region has the DNA TGTGCCAGCAGCTCCTCCGGGGGACGGGGGGCCTACGAGCAGTACTTC.

For the CDR3, the DNA is TGTGCCAGCAGCCTTTATCGACAGGGACCCAGCGCCGGGGAGCTGTTTTTT. It specifies CASSLYRQGPSAGELFF. The V and J genes are TRBV3-1 (or the pseudogene TRBV3-2) and TRBJ2-2; 7 bases line up with TRBD1. The CDR3 has 17 residues. V trimming: 4 bases; J trimming: 6 bases; junction bases outside the gene matches: 14. Germline CDR1 is LGHDT and CDR2 is YNNKEL (reference sequence).

The chain links TRBV5-4 to TRBJ2-1; D possibly corresponds to TRBD2 (6 bases). CDR1 and CDR2 (germline): SGHNT, YYREEE (reference sequence). V was shortened by 1 base and J by 8 bases, with 7 bases between the two germline ends. The CDR3 covers 12 residues. In DNA, the CDR3 is TGTGCCAGCAGCTTGTCGGGAGATGAGCAGTTCTTC. This codes for CASSLSGDEQFF. Full variable domain (rest looked up from reference TRBV5-4 and TRBJ2-1): ETGVTQSPTHLIKTRGQQVTLRCSSQSGHNTVSWYQQALGQGPQFIFQYYREEENGRGNFPPRFSGLQFPNYSSELNVNALELDDSALYLCASSLSGDEQFFGPGTRLTVL.

This rearrangement joins TRBV28 to TRBJ1-1; TRBD1 matches at 9 bases. Germline V gives CDR1 MDHEN, CDR2 SYDVKM. Trimming removed 5 bases from V and 3 bases from J; junction bases left unmatched: 4. The CDR3 consists of 14 residues. The CDR3 DNA is TGTGCCAGCAGTCGGAGGACAGGGGACACTGAAGCTTTCTTT. It yields the protein CASSRRTGDTEAFF.

This clone was seen a single time. The chain recombines TRBV5-1 with TRBJ2-2; a weak D match, TRBD1 (6 bases). Germline values: CDR1 SGHRS, CDR2 YFSETQ. Trimming left V 4 bases short and J 5 bases short, with 18 bases between. This CDR3 comprises 16 residues. The CDR3 DNA is TGCGCCAGCAGCAGGATAGACAGGCGGTTGACCGGGGAGCTGTTTTTT. Amino acids: CASSRIDRRLTGELFF.

This rearrangement joins TRBV5-1 to TRBJ1-3; no clear D gene. V lost 0 bases and J lost 2, with 6 bases in between. Germline V gene sequence: CDR1 SGHRS, CDR2 YFSETQ. The CDR3 contains 14 residues. The CDR3 nucleotides are TGCGCCAGCAGCTTGGCTGGCCCTGGAAACACCATATATTTT. Translated: CASSLAGPGNTIYF. The full variable domain, rest sourced from reference TRBV5-1 and TRBJ1-3, is KAGVTQTPRYLIKTRGQQVTLSCSPISGHRSVSWYQQTPGQGLQFLFEYFSETQRNKGNFPGRFSGRQFSNSRSEMNVSTLELGDSALYLCASSLAGPGNTIYFGEGSWLTVV.

The V and J genes are TRBV6-1 and TRBJ2-7; D not certain. The germline V gene encodes CDR1 MNHNS and CDR2 SASEGT. Trimming took off 3 bases at V and 0 bases at J, with 18 bases between the two ends. The CDR3 sequence is 17 residues long. CDR3 residues: CASSDRSQSTTSYEQYF. The CDR3 coding sequence is TGTGCCAGCAGTGATAGGAGTCAGTCAACGACCTCCTACGAGCAGTACTTC.

This chain links TRBV6-6 with TRBJ2-7; 11 nucleotides agree with TRBD1. J gave up 4 bases and V 6 bases, and 11 bases lay outside the gene matches. Germline values: CDR1 MNHNY, CDR2 SVGAGI (reference sequence). The CDR3 consists of 16 residues. As DNA, the CDR3 is TGTGCCAGCAGCTTTCCCTCCGGGACAGGGGGTTACGAGCAGTACTTC. Encoded protein: CASSFPSGTGGYEQYF.

The CDR3 DNA reads TGCGCCAGCACTGCACAGGGGGCGGACACTGAAGCTTTCTTT. Protein product: CASTAQGADTEAFF. J is TRBJ1-1 and V is TRBV10-2, with 9 bases fitting TRBD1. The CDR3 covers 14 residues. Looked up from germline, CDR1 is WSHSY and CDR2 is SAAADI. The V segment lost 7 bases and the J segment 3 bases; nucleotides outside the gene matches: 6.

This clone was counted once. The chain recombines TRBV3-1 (or the pseudogene TRBV3-2) with TRBJ1-1, with TRBD1 as a possible D gene (6 bases). Per the germline V gene, CDR1 is LGHDT and CDR2 is YNNKEL (reference sequence). The V gene lost 3 bases and the J gene lost 1 base, with 9 bases spanning the gap. The CDR3 is 14 amino acids. DNA for the CDR3: TGTGCCAGCAGCCAGGGGGGGGCGAACACTGAAGCTTTCTTT. Encoded protein: CASSQGGANTEAFF.

Only one count was recorded for this clone. The V and J genes are TRBV19 and TRBJ2-2, with 15 bases lining up with TRBD2. This CDR3 spans 16 amino acids. Losses at the gene ends were 5 bases for V and 8 bases for J; bases not matched to a gene: 6. In germline, CDR1 is LNHDA, CDR2 SQIVND (reference sequence). CDR3 sequence (DNA): TGTGCCAGTAGTCGTTGGACTAGCGGGAGGGATGGGGAGCTGTTTTTT. Protein: CASSRWTSGRDGELFF.

The V and J genes are TRBV6-5 and TRBJ1-6; perhaps TRBD1 as D (5 bases). There are 15 residues in the CDR3. In germline, CDR1 is MNHEY, CDR2 SVGAGI. With 6 bases removed from V and 5 bases from J, the gap between germline ends came to 14 bases. As DNA, the CDR3 is TGTGCCAGCAGACGGCAGGGTTTGGATAATTCACCCCTCCACTTT. Its protein is CASRRQGLDNSPLHF.

The J gene is TRBJ2-7, the V gene TRBV3-1 (or the pseudogene TRBV3-2), with TRBD2 as a possible D gene (5 bases). V was shortened by 2 bases and J by 0 bases, with 14 bases between the two germline ends. The CDR3 covers 16 residues. Germline CDR1 reads LGHDT; CDR2 reads YNNKEL (reference sequence). This chain's CDR3 is CASSQSDYQRSYEQYF. The DNA of the CDR3 is TGTGCCAGCAGCCAATCCGACTACCAGCGCTCCTACGAGCAGTACTTC.

V usage is TRBV2 and J usage is TRBJ2-7, with 11 bases fitting TRBD2. CDR3 length: 14 amino acids. V was pared by 6 bases and J by 1 base, with 2 bases of the junction left unmatched. Germline CDR1 is SNHLY and CDR2 is FYNNEI. CDR3 in amino acids: CASSLAGGSYEQYF. The CDR3 region has the DNA TGTGCCAGCAGCCTAGCGGGAGGATCCTACGAGCAGTACTTC. Using reference TRBV2 and TRBJ2-7 for the parts outside the CDR3, the full variable domain is EPEVTQTPSHQVTQMGQEVILRCVPISNHLYFYWYRQILGQKVEFLVSFYNNEISEKSEIFDDQFSVERPDGSNFTLKIRSTKLEDSAMYFCASSLAGGSYEQYFGPGTRLTVT.

This chain uses TRBV30 with TRBJ2-7; 10 positions agree with TRBD1. This CDR3 contains 17 residues. Germline values: CDR1 GTSNPN, CDR2 SVGIG (reference sequence). The junction had 13 bases not matched to a gene; V was cut back by 0 bases and J by 5 bases. The chain's CDR3 is CAWSVARMGQGRHEQYF. The CDR3 DNA sequence: TGTGCCTGGAGTGTAGCCCGGATGGGACAGGGGAGGCACGAGCAGTACTTC.

This rearrangement joins TRBV6-5 to TRBJ2-7, with TRBD1 matching over 9 bases. Germline assignment: CDR1 MNHEY and CDR2 SVGAGI. V gave up 6 bases and J gave up 5 bases; unmatched junction bases: 14. This CDR3 is 16 amino acids long. The CDR3 bases are TGTGCCAGCAGCTACATCCCCGGGACAGGGCACGACGAGCAGTACTTC. Translated: CASSYIPGTGHDEQYF.

The chain couples TRBV6-5 to TRBJ2-2, with D possibly TRBD2 on 6 matching bases. V was trimmed by 5 bases and J by 6 bases, leaving 10 bases between them. Germline-derived CDR1 and CDR2 are MNHEY and SVGAGI. The CDR3 sequence is 13 residues long. The CDR3 spells CASSRGSPGELFF. For the CDR3, the DNA is TGTGCCAGCAGTCGGGGGTCCCCCGGGGAGCTGTTTTTT.